This is a list of T cell receptor beta chains from one sample in a study of cytomegalovirus exposure and HLA in healthy donors. Some clones are missing from TCRdb's copy, which holds only in-frame ones; the method was immunoSEQ multiplex PCR. The table has some 60,000 clones, roughly 80% seen once; the top ten hold under 4%. The sample taken for sequencing was PBMCs. The source is a middle-aged woman in good health and CMV-seronegative. Each CDR3 is given without its conserved first and last residue. Fields, in order: V gene, J gene, CDR3 protein.

V gene: TRBV28; J gene: TRBJ1-2; CDR3 protein: ASSSTGVNYGYT
V gene: TRBV21-1; J gene: TRBJ2-1; CDR3 protein: ASSKGQRSNQYNEQF
V gene: TRBV5-1; J gene: TRBJ2-3; CDR3 protein: ASSLVLAYDTQY
V gene: TRBV4-1; J gene: TRBJ2-2; CDR3 protein: ASRPSMWGELF
V gene: TRBV27; J gene: TRBJ1-1; CDR3 protein: ASSPRQGAGTEAF
V gene: TRBV6-6; J gene: TRBJ1-2; CDR3 protein: ASRDRALERGYT
V gene: TRBV7-8; J gene: TRBJ1-2; CDR3 protein: ASSIMPGQGGNYGYT
V gene: TRBV5-1; J gene: TRBJ1-1; CDR3 protein: ASSSSLNTEAF
V gene: TRBV5-5; J gene: TRBJ1-2; CDR3 protein: ASSLSGDFNYGYT
V gene: TRBV10-3; J gene: TRBJ2-1; CDR3 protein: AISELAESSYNEQF
V gene: TRBV4-1; J gene: TRBJ2-5; CDR3 protein: ASSPGGLAGIQETQY
V gene: TRBV9; J gene: TRBJ2-5; CDR3 protein: ASSSSNMASEDQETQY
V gene: TRBV27; J gene: TRBJ2-3; CDR3 protein: ASSPRAGASTDTQY
V gene: TRBV7-9; J gene: TRBJ2-1; CDR3 protein: SSSSDSSGSSYNEQF
V gene: TRBV21-1; J gene: TRBJ2-7; CDR3 protein: ASSAIPGLADYYEQY
V gene: TRBV7-9; J gene: TRBJ2-1; CDR3 protein: ASSSGQGAYNEQF
V gene: TRBV23-1; J gene: TRBJ2-7; CDR3 protein: ASSRASGRYEQY
V gene: TRBV21-1; J gene: TRBJ2-3; CDR3 protein: ASSARDRVSTDTQY
V gene: TRBV5-1; J gene: TRBJ2-3; CDR3 protein: ASSLVGLAGGRADTQY
V gene: TRBV27; J gene: TRBJ1-1; CDR3 protein: ASSLQGNTEAF
V gene: TRBV5-4; J gene: TRBJ1-1; CDR3 protein: ASSLDGTEAF
V gene: TRBV6-4; J gene: TRBJ2-1; CDR3 protein: ASSDVSPGEQF
V gene: TRBV10-3; J gene: TRBJ1-5; CDR3 protein: AISDPGAGNQPQH
V gene: TRBV2; J gene: TRBJ1-2; CDR3 protein: ATPDRVSDGYT
V gene: TRBV4-3; J gene: TRBJ2-2; CDR3 protein: ASSQVDSAGELF
V gene: TRBV6-5; J gene: TRBJ2-3; CDR3 protein: ASSLLQGRTDTQY
V gene: TRBV4-1; J gene: TRBJ2-5; CDR3 protein: ASSQASRFAETQY
V gene: TRBV30; J gene: TRBJ1-5; CDR3 protein: AWSVGQGFQPQH
V gene: TRBV7-6; J gene: TRBJ2-7; CDR3 protein: ASSLTESGEQY
V gene: TRBV9; J gene: TRBJ1-5; CDR3 protein: ASSVAGNQPQH
V gene: TRBV15; J gene: TRBJ2-5; CDR3 protein: ATSRDFRAGETQY
V gene: TRBV15; J gene: TRBJ1-5; CDR3 protein: ATSRPWGSNQPQH
V gene: TRBV28; J gene: TRBJ1-1; CDR3 protein: ASSFPLTTDPANTEAF
V gene: TRBV5-5; J gene: TRBJ2-7; CDR3 protein: AGPSGRANEQY
V gene: TRBV5-6; J gene: TRBJ2-2; CDR3 protein: ASSLDRRGYTGELF
V gene: TRBV7-3; J gene: TRBJ2-2; CDR3 protein: ASSLEARPAGELF
V gene: TRBV4-1; J gene: TRBJ2-1; CDR3 protein: ASSQASSTSGSRGSYNEQF
V gene: TRBV4-1; J gene: TRBJ2-2; CDR3 protein: ASSQVAGGTGELF
V gene: TRBV6-5; J gene: TRBJ2-1; CDR3 protein: ASSYLQYNEQF
V gene: TRBV27; J gene: TRBJ2-7; CDR3 protein: ASSWGPSYEQY
V gene: TRBV5-6; J gene: TRBJ2-3; CDR3 protein: ASSRRDRALTDTQY
V gene: TRBV4-3; J gene: TRBJ2-7; CDR3 protein: ASSQGIGTGSAYEQY
V gene: TRBV28; J gene: TRBJ2-2; CDR3 protein: ASRPGHSTGELF
V gene: TRBV5-1; J gene: TRBJ2-1; CDR3 protein: ASSLDGTSGSYEQF
V gene: TRBV6-5; J gene: TRBJ2-7; CDR3 protein: ASRQRTGKGEQY
V gene: TRBV4-1; J gene: TRBJ2-5; CDR3 protein: ASSQDPLAGGLVYQETQY
V gene: TRBV4-1; J gene: TRBJ2-1; CDR3 protein: ASSLPVRLENYNEQF
V gene: TRBV7-2; J gene: TRBJ2-7; CDR3 protein: ASSLGPVTSAEQY
V gene: TRBV5-1; J gene: TRBJ2-1; CDR3 protein: ASSPGTSGSPTSRYNEQF
V gene: TRBV5-4; J gene: TRBJ2-3; CDR3 protein: ASSLGGLAGRRGTQY
V gene: TRBV27; J gene: TRBJ2-1; CDR3 protein: AAGISYNEQF
V gene: TRBV5-4; J gene: TRBJ2-1; CDR3 protein: ASSLIRGSYNEQF
V gene: TRBV10-3; J gene: TRBJ1-4; CDR3 protein: AIKRGQGSEKLF